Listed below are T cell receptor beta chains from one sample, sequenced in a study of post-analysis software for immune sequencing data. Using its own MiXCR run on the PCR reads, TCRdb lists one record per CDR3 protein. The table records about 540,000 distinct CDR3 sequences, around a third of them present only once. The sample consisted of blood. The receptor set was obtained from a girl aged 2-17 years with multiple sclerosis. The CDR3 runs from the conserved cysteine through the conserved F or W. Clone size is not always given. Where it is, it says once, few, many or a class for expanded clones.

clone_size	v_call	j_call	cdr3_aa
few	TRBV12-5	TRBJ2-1	CASGLASGTGNEQFF
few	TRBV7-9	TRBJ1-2	CASSPLLIGYTF
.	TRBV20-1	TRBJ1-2	CSAKTGRHGYTF
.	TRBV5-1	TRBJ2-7	CASSLAQFPYEQYF
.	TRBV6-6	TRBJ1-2	CASSYLPGYNYDYTF
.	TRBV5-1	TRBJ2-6	CASEDPSQTNVLTF
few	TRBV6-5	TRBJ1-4	CASSYGGRNEKLFF
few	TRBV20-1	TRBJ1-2	CSAMTRGVVYGYTF
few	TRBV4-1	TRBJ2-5	CASSQEVTGGPQETQYF
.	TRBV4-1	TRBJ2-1	CASSLPWPSSTSYNEQFF
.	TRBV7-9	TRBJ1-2	CASSYLIGNNYGYTF
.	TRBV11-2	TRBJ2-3	CASSSQGERDTQYF
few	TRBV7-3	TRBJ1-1	CASSSTGGGTEAFF
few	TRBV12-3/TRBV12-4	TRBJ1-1	CASSYTGGTEAFF
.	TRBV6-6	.	CASRRGTGGFAAYEQYF
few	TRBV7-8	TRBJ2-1	CASSFPIGQSSSYNEQFF
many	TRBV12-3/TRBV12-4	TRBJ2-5	CASSFSRETQYF
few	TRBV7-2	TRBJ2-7	CASSPARGREQYF
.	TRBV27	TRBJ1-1	CASTAGPTPRNTEAFF
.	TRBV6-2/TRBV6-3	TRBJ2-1	CASSYAGLRSYNEQFF
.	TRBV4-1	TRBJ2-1	CAADISWDLNEQFF
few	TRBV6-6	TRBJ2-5	CASKREETQYF
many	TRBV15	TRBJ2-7	CATSRAGTVYEQYF
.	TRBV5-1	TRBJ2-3	CASSFPPIGRPSTDTQYF
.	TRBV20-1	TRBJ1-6	CSARTGDNSPRHF
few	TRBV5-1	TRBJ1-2	CASDRTGTSTYGYTF
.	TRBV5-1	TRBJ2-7	CASSLGQGYTGEQYF
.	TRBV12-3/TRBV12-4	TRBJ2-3	CASNSAGALTKGTQYF
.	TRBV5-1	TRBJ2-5	CASTTEDLQETQYF
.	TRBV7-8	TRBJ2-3	CASSSTDTDTQYF
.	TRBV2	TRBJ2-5	CASSPEGGQGQYF
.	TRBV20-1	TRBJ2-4	CSATDRAIGIQYF
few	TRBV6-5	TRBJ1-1	CASSYEGGSTEAFF
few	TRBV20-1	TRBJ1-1	CSAPRVMNTEAFF
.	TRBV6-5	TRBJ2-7	CASRPGTRGGDEQYF
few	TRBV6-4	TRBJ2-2	CASSDGTTGELFF
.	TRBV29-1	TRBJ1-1	CSVGSVGSATEAFF
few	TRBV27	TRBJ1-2	CASSRDRGSYGYTF
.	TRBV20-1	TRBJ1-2	CSARVGTGAGYTF
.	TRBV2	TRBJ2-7	CASSPDGAYEQYF
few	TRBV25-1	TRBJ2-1	CASPPWGRIRLYEQFF
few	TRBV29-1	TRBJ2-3	CSIRGFGGSTDTQYF
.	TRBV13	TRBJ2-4	CASSSWGQGKNIQYF
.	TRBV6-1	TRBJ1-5	CASTHRDNQPQHF
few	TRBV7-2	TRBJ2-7	CASSLASGVSYEQYF
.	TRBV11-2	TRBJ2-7	CASSFLRDRSYEQYF
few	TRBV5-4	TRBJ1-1	CASSTGDRWDTEAFF
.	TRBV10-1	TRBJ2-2	CASSPTGTLVTGELFF
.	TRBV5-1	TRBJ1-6	CASSLEERQTTPLHF
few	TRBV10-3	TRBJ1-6	CAISVGQAANSPLHF
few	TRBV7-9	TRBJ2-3	CASSLAGGSQDTQYF
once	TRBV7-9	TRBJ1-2	CASSYREGPGIRYGYTF
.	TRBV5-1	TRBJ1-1	CAGREGFEAFF
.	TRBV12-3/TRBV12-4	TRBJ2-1	CASRPSAAGGERFF
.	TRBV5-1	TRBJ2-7	CASSIGPGTGSYEQYF
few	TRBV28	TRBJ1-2	CATQGAHYGYTF
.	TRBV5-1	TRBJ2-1	CASSSHRDRANEQFF
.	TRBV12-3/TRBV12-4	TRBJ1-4	CASNPGGNEKLFF
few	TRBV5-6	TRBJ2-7	CASSGLRSSYEQYF
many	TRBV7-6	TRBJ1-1	CASSRTGGLTNTEAFF